Presented here are 2 T cell receptor beta chains from one specimen sequenced in a study of cytomegalovirus exposure and HLA in healthy donors. Some clones are missing from TCRdb's copy, which holds only in-frame ones; the method was immunoSEQ multiplex PCR. The sample carries about 340,000 clones, 70% to 90% recorded once. The sequenced sample was PBMCs. The receptors originated from a woman younger than 30 in good health and CMV-seronegative.

This chain joins TRBV6-5 and TRBJ2-1, with D perhaps TRBD2 (6 bases). Trimming cost V 0 bases and J 8 bases, with 14 bases left between them. In germline, CDR1 is MNHEY, CDR2 SVGAGI. The CDR3 is made up of 15 amino acids. CDR3 loop: CASSYSGGVWDEQFF. The CDR3 DNA reads as TGTGCCAGCAGTTACTCCGGGGGAGTGTGGGATGAGCAGTTCTTC.

This clone was counted a single time. DNA for the CDR3: TGTGCCAGCAGCCCCCCTAGCGGCTCGGCATACAATGAGCAGTTCTTC. This encodes CASSPPSGSAYNEQFF. V usage is TRBV7-6 and J usage is TRBJ2-1; 7 bases line up with TRBD2. V was clipped by 5 bases and J by 4 bases; unmatched bases: 11. Germline V gives CDR1 SGHVS, CDR2 FNYEAQ. This CDR3 region has 16 residues.